This T cell receptor beta chain derives from a study of T cells in Graves' hyperthyroidism and ophthalmopathy. Amplification of TCR beta CDR3 regions was performed using RNA transcripts as template. The HTBI primer set drove a first-round RT-PCR of the TCR CDR3. From the multiplex PCR reads, TCRdb called clonotypes with MiXCR, one entry per CDR3 protein. The data show some 530,000 distinct CDR3 sequences, around a fifth seen once. Ophthalmopathy in the patients scored at least 3 on Clinical Activity Score and at least 4 on NOSPECS grade, lasting under 3 months. The sequenced sample consisted of blood. The TCR comes from a woman between 65 and 79 years old with Graves' ophthalmopathy.

CDR3: CASSLAMNSPLHF. The CDR3 nucleotides are TGTGCCAGCAGCTTAGCGATGAATTCACCCCTCCACTTT. V and J are TRBV7-9 and TRBJ1-6; D not certain. This CDR3 spans 13 amino acids. V was trimmed by 0 bases and J by 7 bases, leaving 4 bases between them. Germline CDR1 reads SEHNR; CDR2 reads FQNEAQ (reference sequence).